These T cell receptor beta chains were read from a single sample in a study of early T cells in non-severe SARS-CoV-2 infection. One entry per CDR3 protein results from TCRdb running MiXCR on the 5' RACE reads. The profile shows under 60,000 distinct CDR3 sequences, over 5% of them singletons. The sequenced sample was whole blood. Receptors originate from an adult who was a healthcare worker with PCR-confirmed SARS-CoV-2 infection or an uninfected control (not recorded which). CDR3s include the opening cysteine and the closing phenylalanine or tryptophan. Each record gives: V gene, clone size, J gene, CDR3 protein. The size entry is marked missing in some rows and otherwise reads once, few, many or a size class.

V gene: TRBV5-1; clone size: many; J gene: TRBJ2-6; CDR3 protein: CASSLEPGLPGANVLTF
V gene: TRBV3-1; clone size: many; J gene: TRBJ1-3; CDR3 protein: CASSQAVSGNTIYF
V gene: TRBV5-4; clone size: NA; J gene: TRBJ1-2; CDR3 protein: CASSFPTAYGYTF
V gene: TRBV2; clone size: NA; J gene: TRBJ1-5; CDR3 protein: CASSDHQPQHF
V gene: TRBV18; clone size: few; J gene: TRBJ2-2; CDR3 protein: CASSPRASGGPNTGELFF
V gene: TRBV12-3/TRBV12-4; clone size: many; J gene: TRBJ1-2; CDR3 protein: CASSLSSDGAYGYTF
V gene: TRBV9; clone size: many; J gene: TRBJ2-1; CDR3 protein: CASSVEGAGRGDEQFF
V gene: TRBV27; clone size: many; J gene: TRBJ2-7; CDR3 protein: CASSLTGQPYEQYF
V gene: TRBV7-2; clone size: many; J gene: TRBJ2-3; CDR3 protein: CASSLARRTSGRTSTDTQYF
V gene: TRBV3-1; clone size: many; J gene: TRBJ2-1; CDR3 protein: CASSFPSGASYNEQFF
V gene: TRBV19; clone size: many; J gene: TRBJ2-1; CDR3 protein: CASSIGGTVTIEQFF
V gene: TRBV29-1; clone size: many; J gene: TRBJ2-1; CDR3 protein: CSANRGSNGEQFF
V gene: TRBV6-6; clone size: many; J gene: TRBJ2-3; CDR3 protein: CASSLQYGDTQYF
V gene: TRBV11-3; clone size: NA; J gene: TRBJ2-1; CDR3 protein: CASSQGTRLAGGMYEQFF
V gene: TRBV4-3; clone size: many; J gene: TRBJ1-6; CDR3 protein: CASSQEWRTANSPLHF
V gene: TRBV5-5; clone size: many; J gene: TRBJ1-1; CDR3 protein: CASRQGHQNTEAFF
V gene: TRBV29-1; clone size: many; J gene: TRBJ2-2; CDR3 protein: CSVPDSANTGELFF
V gene: TRBV7-8; clone size: NA; J gene: TRBJ2-1; CDR3 protein: CASSLQLLSYNEQFF
V gene: TRBV10-2; clone size: few; J gene: TRBJ2-7; CDR3 protein: CASSKGSYEQYF
V gene: TRBV4-2; clone size: many; J gene: TRBJ1-1; CDR3 protein: CASSLARTGGTEAFF
V gene: TRBV5-4; clone size: few; J gene: TRBJ2-5; CDR3 protein: CASSPTGSEETQYF
V gene: TRBV7-6; clone size: NA; J gene: TRBJ2-1; CDR3 protein: CASSLGASGSYNEQFF
V gene: TRBV9; clone size: few; J gene: TRBJ2-7; CDR3 protein: CASSGQGAYEQYF
V gene: TRBV11-2; clone size: many; J gene: TRBJ2-7; CDR3 protein: CASSSGGPEQYF
V gene: TRBV2; clone size: NA; J gene: TRBJ2-3; CDR3 protein: CASSSRDTQGDTQYF
V gene: TRBV29-1; clone size: many; J gene: TRBJ2-4; CDR3 protein: CSVGEVNIQYF
V gene: TRBV15; clone size: many; J gene: TRBJ2-5; CDR3 protein: CATQKRPVHQETQYF
V gene: TRBV5-1; clone size: few; J gene: TRBJ2-2; CDR3 protein: CASSLTVSNTGELFF
V gene: TRBV27; clone size: many; J gene: TRBJ2-7; CDR3 protein: CASSSLAGGEQYF
V gene: TRBV13; clone size: few; J gene: TRBJ2-3; CDR3 protein: CASSRGRDRDPTRRYF
V gene: TRBV19; clone size: many; J gene: TRBJ1-4; CDR3 protein: CASSTTGVSNEKLFF
V gene: TRBV3-1; clone size: many; J gene: TRBJ2-2; CDR3 protein: CASTQGSTGELFF
V gene: TRBV6-2/TRBV6-3; clone size: many; J gene: TRBJ1-2; CDR3 protein: CASRESTNYGYTF
V gene: TRBV7-9; clone size: many; J gene: TRBJ1-2; CDR3 protein: CASSLMAGDYGYTF
V gene: TRBV11-2; clone size: many; J gene: TRBJ2-1; CDR3 protein: CASERGPPNEQFF
V gene: TRBV6-1; clone size: few; J gene: TRBJ1-5; CDR3 protein: CATSDARSKQPQHF
V gene: TRBV5-1; clone size: few; J gene: TRBJ2-3; CDR3 protein: CASSLGLLGNDTQYF
V gene: TRBV5-1; clone size: NA; J gene: TRBJ1-1; CDR3 protein: CASSLDRVVTEAFF
V gene: TRBV20-1; clone size: few; J gene: TRBJ1-1; CDR3 protein: CSAERLEGRNTEAFF